The T cell receptor beta chain described here comes from a study of human T cells and chemical hapten exposure. Across the whole study: Patches that contained 0.01% DPC were applied to the upper back and read at 6 days.

Separate cDNA molecules received unique molecular identifiers, which the library attached to them. Using its own MiXCR run on the RACE reads, TCRdb lists one record per CDR3 protein. The sample yields tens of thousands of distinct CDR3 sequences, about 9.2% seen once. Stated time point: pre-sensitization, week 0. Described treatment: therapeutic diphenylcyclopropenone sensitization with weekly scalp DPC. Participating donors were patients with alopecia, aged 18 to 70 years, considered appropriate candidates for DPC. General study results and limits: TCRs at a frequency above 1 in 1000 stayed unchanged with DPC sensitization.

This clonotype was counted at least ten times. Its antigen is currently unknown. CDR3 size: 14 residues. Germline trimming cut 5 bases from V and 2 bases from J; bases unmatched to any gene: 5. Germline lookup yields CDR1 SGHDT and CDR2 YYEEEE. The sample in question was whole blood, obtained in connection with sensitization to the hapten diphenylcyclopropenone (DPC). The clonotype comes from a woman in her 40s with alopecia areata. Some clones in this sample may be carry-over from other donors' samples. The chain uses TRBV5-6 and TRBJ1-1; 8 nucleotides line up with TRBD1. The CDR3 region has the DNA TGTGCCAGCAGTCCGGGACAGGCCAACACTGAAGCTTTCTTT. Translated: CASSPGQANTEAFF.